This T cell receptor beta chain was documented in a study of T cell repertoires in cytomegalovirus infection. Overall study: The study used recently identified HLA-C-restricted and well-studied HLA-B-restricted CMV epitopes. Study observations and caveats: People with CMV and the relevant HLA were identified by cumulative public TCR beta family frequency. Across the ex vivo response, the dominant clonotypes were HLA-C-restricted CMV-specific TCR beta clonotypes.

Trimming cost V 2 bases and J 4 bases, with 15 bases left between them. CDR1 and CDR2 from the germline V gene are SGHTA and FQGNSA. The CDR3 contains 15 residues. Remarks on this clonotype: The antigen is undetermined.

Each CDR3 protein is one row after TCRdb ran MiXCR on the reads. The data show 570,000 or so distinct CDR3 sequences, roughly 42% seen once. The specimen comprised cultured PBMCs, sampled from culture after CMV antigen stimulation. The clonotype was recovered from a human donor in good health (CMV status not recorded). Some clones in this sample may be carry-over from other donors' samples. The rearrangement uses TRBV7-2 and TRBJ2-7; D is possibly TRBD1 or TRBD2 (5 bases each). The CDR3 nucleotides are TGTGCCAGCAGCTTAATCAGGACGGGGCCTTACGAGCAGTACTTC. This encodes CASSLIRTGPYEQYF.